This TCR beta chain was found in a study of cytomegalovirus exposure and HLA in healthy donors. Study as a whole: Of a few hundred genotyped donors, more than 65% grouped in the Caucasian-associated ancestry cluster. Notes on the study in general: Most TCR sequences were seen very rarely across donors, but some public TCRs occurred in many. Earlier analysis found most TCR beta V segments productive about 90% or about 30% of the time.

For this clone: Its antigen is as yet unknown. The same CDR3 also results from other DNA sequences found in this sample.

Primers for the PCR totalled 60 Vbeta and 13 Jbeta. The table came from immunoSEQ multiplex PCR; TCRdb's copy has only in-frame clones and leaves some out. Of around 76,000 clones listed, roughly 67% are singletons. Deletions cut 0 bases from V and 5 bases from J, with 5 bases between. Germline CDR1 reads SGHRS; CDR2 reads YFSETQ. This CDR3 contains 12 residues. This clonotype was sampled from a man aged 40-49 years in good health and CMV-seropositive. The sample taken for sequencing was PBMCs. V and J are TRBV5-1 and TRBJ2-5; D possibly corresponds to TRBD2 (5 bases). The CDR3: CASSLAGETQYF. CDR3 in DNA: TGCGCCAGCAGCTTGGCGGGGGAGACCCAGTACTTC.